Given below is one TCR beta chain in context. These data belong to a study of blood T cell repertoires in COVID-19. In the study overall: Acute and convalescent COVID-19 specimens originated in the United States, Italy and Spain. Nucleic acid was either cDNA or gDNA, and it came from T cells, B-cell-depleted T cells, or PBMCs.

In the authors' workflow: The assay estimated nucleated cells by amplifying reference gene primers. Some clones are missing from TCRdb's copy, which holds only in-frame ones; the method was immunoSEQ multiplex PCR. V, J and clone size reflect that table, while D and trimming were determined from the DNA. The sample includes about 62,000 clones, roughly four fifths of them seen just once. The sample taken for sequencing was peripheral blood. The sequence came from a woman in her 50s with active or convalescent COVID-19.

Here the CDR3 reads CASGLGSNTGELFF. The CDR3 DNA reads as TGTGCCAGCGGACTCGGTTCAAACACCGGGGAGCTGTTTTTT. The V call is TRBV7-9, the J call TRBJ2-2, with D maybe TRBD2 (5 bases). This CDR3 has 14 residues. The V and J ends lost 8 bases and 2 bases respectively, with 12 bases between them. Germline-derived CDR1 and CDR2 are SEHNR and FQNEAQ (reference sequence).